Below are 29 T cell receptor beta chains sequenced from a single sample in a study of early T cells in non-severe SARS-CoV-2 infection. A single record per CDR3 protein comes from TCRdb applying MiXCR to the 5' RACE reads. This sample carries roughly 68,000 distinct CDR3 sequences, 4.9% of them seen once, and the ten largest clones take around 5.2%. Material for sequencing was whole blood. The receptor source for this set is an adult who was a healthcare worker with PCR-confirmed SARS-CoV-2 infection or an uninfected control (not recorded which).

At least ten counts were recorded for this clonotype. The V call is TRBV5-1, the J call TRBJ2-1; D perhaps matches TRBD2 (6 bases). CDR3 length: 14 residues. The V end lost 1 base, the J end lost 8 bases, and 13 bases lay between the germline ends. The germline CDR1 and CDR2 sequences are SGHRS and YFSETQ. The DNA for the CDR3 is TGCGCCAGCAGCTTGCGCGGGGTTAGTGATGAGCAGTTCTTC. Protein: CASSLRGVSDEQFF.

This clonotype was seen ten or more times. The rearrangement uses TRBV10-3 and TRBJ2-5; the match to TRBD1 covers 10 bases. The trim removed 0 bases at V and 2 bases at J, leaving 6 bases unmatched. In germline, CDR1 is ENHRY, CDR2 SYGVKD. The CDR3 loop spans 17 amino acids. The DNA of the CDR3 is TGTGCCATCAGTGAGTCGACCGGACAGGGGGTACAAGAGACCCAGTACTTC. It encodes CAISESTGQGVQETQYF.

This clonotype was recorded many times. The J gene is TRBJ2-1, the V gene TRBV10-3, with 8 bases that match TRBD1. The germline V gene encodes CDR1 ENHRY and CDR2 SYGVKD. The V gene end was trimmed by 6 bases and the J gene end by 2 bases; junction bases not matched to a gene: 9. This CDR3 has 16 residues. The CDR3 is CAISVRTGQTYNEQFF. The DNA of the CDR3 is TGTGCCATCAGCGTGAGGACAGGGCAGACCTACAATGAGCAGTTCTTC.

This clonotype was observed a few times. The V gene is TRBV5-4, the J gene TRBJ2-5, with D perhaps TRBD2 (5 bases). Germline V lookup: CDR1 SGHNT, CDR2 YYREEE (reference sequence). The V end lost 2 bases, the J end lost 5 bases, and 13 bases lay between the germline ends. The CDR3 consists of 14 residues. CDR3 residues: CASSFAGHGETQYF. CDR3 in DNA: TGTGCCAGCAGCTTCGCGGGTCATGGGGAGACCCAGTACTTC.

The chain recombines TRBV11-2 with TRBJ2-2; D is ambiguous. V lost 5 bases, J lost 5 bases, and 12 bases lay in between. Germline CDR1 SGHAT, CDR2 FQNNGV. The CDR3 contains 14 residues. The DNA for the CDR3 is TGTGCCAGCAGCGCCTCCGGTCGGACCGGGGAGCTGTTTTTT. Translated, it gives CASSASGRTGELFF.

This clonotype was seen repeatedly, ten times or more. The chain has TRBV11-2 and TRBJ2-2; D call uncertain. V was trimmed by 7 bases and J by 0 bases, leaving 12 bases between them. The CDR3 loop spans 15 amino acids. In germline, CDR1 is SGHAT, CDR2 FQNNGV. CDR3 in DNA: TGTGCCAGCACCCCGAGAGCGCCGAACACCGGGGAGCTGTTTTTT. Its translation: CASTPRAPNTGELFF.

This clonotype appeared once. A read error may explain this, as a much larger clone is one base away. The chain carries TRBV3-1 and TRBJ2-7; no clear D gene. In germline, CDR1 is LGHDT, CDR2 YNNKEL (reference sequence). The CDR3 sequence is 16 residues long. The DNA of the CDR3 is TGTGCCGGCAGCCAAGGGATCGTGGGGATTGCGACAGAGCAGTACTTC. Its translation: CAGSQGIVGIATEQYF.

This clonotype has just a few counts. An end of the junction differs from the germline gene, which may be a read error. The rearrangement joins TRBV7-2 to TRBJ1-6; D not certain. Germline lookup yields CDR1 SGHTA and CDR2 FQGNSA. CDR3 size: 16 residues. CDR3 nucleotide sequence: TGTGCCAGCAGCTTAGGAGCCACAAATAATAAATCACCCCTCCACTTT. Its translation: CASSLGATNNKSPLHF.

Ten or more counts support this clonotype. The gene calls are TRBV25-1 and TRBJ1-1; tentatively, D is TRBD1 (6 bases). CDR1 MGHDK and CDR2 SYGVNS come from the germline V gene. The CDR3 is 16 residues long. V was shortened by 1 base and J by 0 bases, with 12 bases between the two germline ends. The CDR3 DNA sequence: TGTGCCAGCAGTGAATCTCCGGGACATATGAACACTGAAGCTTTCTTT. It specifies CASSESPGHMNTEAFF.

This clonotype has ten or more counts. J is TRBJ2-1 and V is TRBV25-1; possible D gene TRBD1, 5 bases. The germline CDR1 and CDR2 sequences are MGHDK and SYGVNS. The CDR3 is made up of 15 amino acids. V lost 1 base and J 7 bases, leaving 14 bases between the germline ends. The CDR3 loop reads CASSESGRGWNEQFF. The CDR3 DNA follows: TGTGCCAGCAGTGAATCTGGTAGGGGTTGGAATGAGCAGTTCTTC.

There are many counts of this clonotype. V usage is TRBV7-2 and J usage is TRBJ2-5; TRBD2 matches 7 bases. This CDR3 comprises 14 residues. V lost 0 bases, J lost 5 bases, and 3 bases stayed unmatched. CDR1 and CDR2 (germline): SGHTA, FQGNSA. The CDR3 sequence is CASSLAGGVETQYF. The CDR3 nucleotides are TGTGCCAGCAGCTTAGCGGGAGGGGTGGAGACCCAGTACTTC.

The chain uses TRBV29-1 and TRBJ2-1; D is unclear. The CDR3 has 11 residues. Trimming took off 1 base at V and 12 bases at J, with 10 bases between the two ends. Germline V gene lookup returns CDR1 SQVTM and CDR2 ANQGSEA. DNA of the CDR3: TGCAGCGTTGAAGCCCCACATATGCAGTTCTTC. Translation: CSVEAPHMQFF.

Many counts were recorded for this clonotype. The V and J genes are TRBV21-1 and TRBJ2-2; whether TRBD2, the table's D call, matches the DNA was not checked. TRBV21-1 is assigned pseudogene status. There are 15 residues in the CDR3. The chain's CDR3 is CASSSLGLPTGELFF. DNA of the CDR3: TGTGCCAGCAGCTCCCTCGGGCTACCCACCGGGGAGCTGTTTTTT.

This clonotype was picked up many times. The V call is TRBV10-3, the J call TRBJ2-1; no definite D call. The CDR3 runs 11 residues. Germline CDR1 ENHRY, CDR2 SYGVKD. The V end was cut by 0 bases, the J end by 9 bases, with 3 bases between. This CDR3 is CAISESSEQFF. The CDR3 region has the DNA TGTGCCATCAGTGAGTCGAGTGAGCAGTTCTTC.

This clonotype was seen repeatedly, ten times or more. The CDR3 coding sequence is TGTGCCAGCAGCACGGGACATTCAAGCAATCAGCCCCAGCATTTT. It is translated as CASSTGHSSNQPQHF. The chain couples TRBV5-5 to TRBJ1-5, with D possibly being TRBD1 (6 bases). This CDR3 is built from 15 residues. The germline V and J ends were trimmed by 4 bases and 1 base, with 12 bases remaining between them. Germline CDR1 SGHKS, CDR2 YYEKEE (reference sequence).

V and J are TRBV3-1 and TRBJ2-7; D is uncertain. CDR3 length equals 13 residues. The V end was cut by 5 bases, the J end by 7 bases, with 15 bases between. Per the germline V gene, CDR1 is LGHDT and CDR2 is YNNKEL (reference sequence). CDR3 bases: TGTGCCAGCAGCGAGAAACCTACCGGAGAGCAGTACTTC. Translation gives CASSEKPTGEQYF.

This clonotype was counted at least ten times. The CDR3 DNA reads TGTGCCAGCAGCTTAAGCCAGGGGGAAAATCAGCCCCAGCATTTT. Its protein product is CASSLSQGENQPQHF. J is TRBJ1-5 and V is TRBV7-2, with 7 bases lining up with TRBD1. V shed 2 bases, J shed 4 bases, and the junction held 5 bases outside the gene matches. In germline, CDR1 is SGHTA, CDR2 FQGNSA. This CDR3 comprises 15 residues.

The chain employs TRBV20-1 and TRBJ1-6, with 7 positions matching TRBD1. The CDR3 extends over 17 amino acids. CDR1 and CDR2 (germline): DFQATT, SNEGSKA (reference sequence). Trimming took 5 bases from V and 0 from J; bases not matched to a gene: 10. The CDR3 DNA follows: TGCAGTGCTGGAAAAGGGGGCTTGAGCTCCTATAATTCACCCCTCCACTTT. Its translation: CSAGKGGLSSYNSPLHF.

The table lists this clonotype with many counts. The chain couples TRBV15 to TRBJ2-7; D remains unclear. The CDR3 totals 14 residues. V gave up 0 bases and J gave up 3 bases, with 9 bases separating them. Per germline, CDR1 LNHNV and CDR2 YYDKDF (reference sequence). In nucleotides, the CDR3 is TGTGCCACCAGCAGAGATCAAGGTCGCTACGAGCAGTACTTC. Amino acid sequence: CATSRDQGRYEQYF.

This clonotype has only a few counts. The rearrangement joins TRBV20-1 to TRBJ2-3, with 9 bases matching TRBD2. Germline V gene data show CDR1 as DFQATT and CDR2 as SNEGSKA (reference sequence). This CDR3 is 19 amino acids long. J gave up 4 bases and V 3 bases, and 20 bases lay outside the gene matches. The CDR3 spells CSASHGTLSGSLIPDTQYF. DNA for the CDR3: TGCAGTGCTAGCCACGGGACTCTTAGCGGGAGTTTGATCCCAGATACGCAGTATTTT.

The CDR3 reads CASSPTAGLGEQYF. In DNA form, the CDR3 reads TGCGCCAGCAGCCCCACTGCAGGGTTGGGCGAGCAGTACTTC. The chain employs TRBV5-1 and TRBJ2-7; D might be TRBD1 (5 bases). The germline V gene has CDR1 SGHRS and CDR2 YFSETQ. CDR3 length: 14 residues. V lost 4 bases to trimming and J lost 6 bases, with 17 bases between them.

This clonotype was counted ten times or more. V gene TRBV24-1 combines with J gene TRBJ1-2, with 9 bases that match TRBD1. Trimming cost V 3 bases and J 3 bases; bases outside gene matches: 4. The CDR3 has 15 amino acids. CDR1 KGHDR and CDR2 SFDVKD come from the germline V gene. CDR3 residues: CATSDPRTGDYGYTF. DNA for the CDR3: TGTGCCACCAGTGATCCCCGGACAGGGGACTATGGCTACACCTTC.

In DNA form, the CDR3 reads TGTGCCAGCAGGAGCGGACCTGACACAGATACGCAGTATTTT. It translates to CASRSGPDTDTQYF. The chain recombines TRBV6-6 with TRBJ2-3; tentatively, D is TRBD2 (5 bases). This CDR3 is 14 amino acids long. The ends were cut back, 6 bases at V and 2 bases at J, with 12 bases in the middle. Germline CDR1 is MNHNY and CDR2 is SVGAGI (reference sequence).

This clonotype was seen repeatedly, ten times or more. V gene TRBV10-3 combines with J gene TRBJ2-5; D tentatively reads TRBD1 or TRBD2 (5 bases each). Germline values: CDR1 ENHRY, CDR2 SYGVKD. V gave up 4 bases and J gave up 1 base, with 10 bases separating them. CDR3 size: 14 residues. This CDR3 is CAISVAGTQETQYF. The DNA for the CDR3 is TGTGCCATCAGTGTAGCAGGGACCCAAGAGACCCAGTACTTC.

The chain is built from TRBV12-3 or TRBV12-4 and TRBJ2-4, with 8 bases fitting TRBD1. The CDR3 loop spans 16 amino acids. V trimming: 6 bases; J trimming: 0 bases; junction bases outside the gene matches: 7. In DNA, the CDR3 is TGTGCCAGCAGCCTTGGACAGGGATTAGCCAAAAACATTCAGTACTTC. It codes for CASSLGQGLAKNIQYF.

This clonotype appeared many times. This rearrangement joins TRBV7-9 to TRBJ2-1, with 7 bases lining up with TRBD2. The CDR3 runs to 14 residues. Germline V gene sequence: CDR1 SEHNR, CDR2 FQNEAQ (reference sequence). Trimming took 2 bases from V and 10 from J; bases not matched to a gene: 8. CDR3 nucleotide sequence: TGTGCCAGCAGCTTAACTAGCGATTGGAGCGAGCAGTTCTTC. Amino acid sequence: CASSLTSDWSEQFF.

The CDR3 loop reads CASSLGRVVTYEQYF. The CDR3 DNA is TGTGCCAGCAGCTTAGGCAGGGTCGTTACCTACGAGCAGTACTTC. V gene TRBV13 combines with J gene TRBJ2-7, with a weak D call TRBD1 (5 bases). Trimming removed 0 bases at V and 2 bases at J, with 11 bases between. Looked up from germline, CDR1 is PRHDT and CDR2 is FYEKMQ (reference sequence). CDR3 size: 15 residues. The full variable domain, in which reference TRBV13 and TRBJ2-7 provide the parts outside the CDR3, is AAGVIQSPRHLIKEKRETATLKCYPIPRHDTVYWYQQGPGQDPQFLISFYEKMQSDKGSIPDRFSAQQFSDYHSELNMSSLELGDSALYFCASSLGRVVTYEQYFGPGTRLTVT.

This clonotype has a handful of counts. The V and J genes are TRBV5-1 and TRBJ2-5; 7 bases map to TRBD1. There are 16 residues in the CDR3. Germline assignment: CDR1 SGHRS and CDR2 YFSETQ. With V trimmed by 4 bases and J by 1 base, 10 bases remained unmatched. Here the CDR3 DNA reads TGCGCCAGCAGCCCAGAGGGACAGACAACCCAAGAGACCCAGTACTTC. It encodes CASSPEGQTTQETQYF.

This clonotype was recorded at least ten times. The chain employs TRBV7-2 and TRBJ2-1; D may correspond to TRBD1 or TRBD2 (5 bases each). V lost 5 bases to trimming and J lost 8 bases, with 13 bases between them. CDR3 length: 13 residues. Germline V gene sequence: CDR1 SGHTA, CDR2 FQGNSA. CDR3 amino acids: CASSLGDGDEQFF. Here the CDR3 DNA reads TGTGCCAGCAGCCTGGGGGACGGCGATGAGCAGTTCTTC.